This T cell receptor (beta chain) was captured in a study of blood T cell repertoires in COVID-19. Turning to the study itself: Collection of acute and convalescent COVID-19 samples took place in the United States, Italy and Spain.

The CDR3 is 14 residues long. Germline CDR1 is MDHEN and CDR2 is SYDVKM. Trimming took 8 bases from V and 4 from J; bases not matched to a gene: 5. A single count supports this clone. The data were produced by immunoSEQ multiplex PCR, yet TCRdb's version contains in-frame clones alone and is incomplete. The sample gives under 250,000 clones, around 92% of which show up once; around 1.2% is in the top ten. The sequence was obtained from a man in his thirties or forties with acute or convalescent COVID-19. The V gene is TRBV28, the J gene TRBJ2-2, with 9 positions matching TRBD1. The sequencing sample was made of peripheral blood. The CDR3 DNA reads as TGTGCCAGCTGGGACAGGGCGAGCACCGGGGAGCTGTTTTTT. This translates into CASWDRASTGELFF.